The 2 T cell receptor beta chains in this list originate from one sample, sequenced in a study of shared clonotypes between healthy human individuals. Generated by immunoSEQ multiplex PCR, the TCRdb table keeps only in-frame clones and is missing some. The table records around 430,000 clones, roughly 77% of them present only once. Sequencing was done on a sample of PBMCs. These receptors came from a woman aged 40 to 50 in good health. Some clones in this sample may be carry-over from other donors' samples.

This chain connects TRBV7-2 to TRBJ1-5; no reliable D call. Germline V gene sequence: CDR1 SGHTA, CDR2 FQGNSA. CDR3 length: 16 residues. V dropped 2 bases and J dropped 0 bases, with 11 bases sitting between them. The CDR3 is CASSLFGVNSNQPQHF. The CDR3 nucleotides are TGTGCCAGCAGCTTATTTGGCGTAAATAGCAATCAGCCCCAGCATTTT. Based on the CDR3 plus reference TRBV7-2 and TRBJ1-5, the full variable domain is GAGVSQSPSNKVTEKGKDVELRCDPISGHTALYWYRQSLGQGLEFLIYFQGNSAPDKSGLPSDRFSAERTGGSVSTLTIQRTQQEDSAVYLCASSLFGVNSNQPQHFGDGTRLSIL.

The chain is built from TRBV28 and TRBJ1-2, with 9 bases matching TRBD1. The V gene end was trimmed by 6 bases and the J gene end by 2 bases; junction bases not matched to a gene: 7. The CDR3 is made up of 15 amino acids. Germline V CDR1 and CDR2: MDHEN, SYDVKM. The CDR3 protein is CASRRIGTGNYGYTF. The CDR3 coding sequence is TGTGCCAGCAGACGGATTGGGACAGGGAACTATGGCTACACCTTC.